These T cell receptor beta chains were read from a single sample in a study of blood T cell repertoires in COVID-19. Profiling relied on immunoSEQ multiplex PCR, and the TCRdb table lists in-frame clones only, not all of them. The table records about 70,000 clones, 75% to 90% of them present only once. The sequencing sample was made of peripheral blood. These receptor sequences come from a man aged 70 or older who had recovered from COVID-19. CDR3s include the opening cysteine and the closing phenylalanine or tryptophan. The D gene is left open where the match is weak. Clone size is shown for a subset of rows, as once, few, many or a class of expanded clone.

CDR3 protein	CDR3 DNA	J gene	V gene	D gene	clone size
CASSLSPDNSPLHF	TGTGCCAGCAGCCTCTCCCCGGATAATTCACCCCTCCACTTT	TRBJ1-6	TRBV6-2/TRBV6-3	-	-
CATQPGQGNTEAFF	TGTGCCACCCAACCCGGACAGGGTAACACTGAAGCTTTCTTT	TRBJ1-1	TRBV24-1	TRBD1	once
CASTVEGNEQYF	TGTGCCAGCACCGTTGAGGGAAACGAGCAGTACTTC	TRBJ2-7	TRBV12-3/TRBV12-4	-	-
CSVGGGTGEETQYF	TGCAGCGTTGGGGGCGGGACAGGGGAAGAGACCCAGTACTTC	TRBJ2-5	TRBV29-1	TRBD1	-
CASNSGGVFYTQYF	TGCGCCAGCAATAGCGGGGGGGTGTTTTATACGCAGTATTTT	TRBJ2-3	TRBV5-1	TRBD2	-
CASSLGGLASYEQYF	TGTGCCAGCAGCTTGGGGGGACTAGCCTCCTACGAGCAGTACTTC	TRBJ2-7	TRBV5-4	TRBD2	-
CASSPTGDRSSYEQYF	TGTGCCAGCAGCCCGACAGGGGACCGTTCATCCTACGAGCAGTACTTC	TRBJ2-7	TRBV4-2	TRBD1	-
CASSGRGRRTGELFF	TGTGCCAGCAGCGGCAGGGGCCGTCGCACCGGGGAGCTGTTTTTT	TRBJ2-2	TRBV2	-	-
CASSNRLETTDTQYF	TGTGCCAGCAGCAATCGACTGGAAACCACAGATACGCAGTATTTT	TRBJ2-3	TRBV9	-	-
CATARDRGYEQYF	TGTGCCACCGCAAGGGACAGGGGTTACGAGCAGTACTTC	TRBJ2-7	TRBV15	TRBD1	once